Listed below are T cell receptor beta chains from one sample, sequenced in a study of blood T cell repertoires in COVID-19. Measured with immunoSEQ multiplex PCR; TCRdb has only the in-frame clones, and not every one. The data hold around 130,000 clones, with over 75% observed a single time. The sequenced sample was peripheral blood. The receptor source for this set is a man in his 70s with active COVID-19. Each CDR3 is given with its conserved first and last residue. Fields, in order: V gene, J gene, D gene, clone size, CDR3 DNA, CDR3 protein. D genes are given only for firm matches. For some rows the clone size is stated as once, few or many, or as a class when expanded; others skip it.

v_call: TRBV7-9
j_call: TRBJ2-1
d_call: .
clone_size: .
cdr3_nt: TGTGCCAGCAGCTTATTCCCGCGGGATAGCTACAATGAGCAGTTCTTC
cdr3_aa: CASSLFPRDSYNEQFF

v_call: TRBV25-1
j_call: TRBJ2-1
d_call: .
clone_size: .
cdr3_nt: TGTGCCAGCAGTGACCCCATCTACAATGAGCAGTTCTTC
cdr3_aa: CASSDPIYNEQFF

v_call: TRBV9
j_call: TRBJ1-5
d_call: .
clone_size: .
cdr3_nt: TGTGCCAGCAGCCCCCGGGGTCTAACCAATCAGCCCCAGCATTTT
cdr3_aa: CASSPRGLTNQPQHF

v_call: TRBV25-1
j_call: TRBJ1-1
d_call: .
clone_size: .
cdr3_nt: TGTGCCAGCAGTGAATTCGGGCGGGACACTGAAGCTTTCTTT
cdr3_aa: CASSEFGRDTEAFF

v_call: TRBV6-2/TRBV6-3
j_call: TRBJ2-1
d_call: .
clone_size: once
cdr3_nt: TGTGCCGGCAGTAACACGGGTGGGAGCAATGAGCAGTTCTTC
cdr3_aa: CAGSNTGGSNEQFF

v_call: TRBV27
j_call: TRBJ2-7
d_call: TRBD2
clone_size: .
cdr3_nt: TGTGCCAGCAGTTTAAACGGGGGGACCTACGAGCAGTACTTC
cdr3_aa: CASSLNGGTYEQYF

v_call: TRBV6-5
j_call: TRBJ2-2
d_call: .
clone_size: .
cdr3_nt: TGTGCCAGCAGGCGGATCACCGGGGAGCTGTTTTTT
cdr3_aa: CASRRITGELFF

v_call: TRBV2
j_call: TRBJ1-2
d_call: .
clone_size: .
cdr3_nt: TGTGCCAGCAGAGAGGAAGGTGTCTATGGCTACACCTTC
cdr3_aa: CASREEGVYGYTF

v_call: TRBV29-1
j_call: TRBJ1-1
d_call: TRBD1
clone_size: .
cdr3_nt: TGCAGCGGACAGGACAGGTCCGACACTGAAGCTTTCTTT
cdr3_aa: CSGQDRSDTEAFF

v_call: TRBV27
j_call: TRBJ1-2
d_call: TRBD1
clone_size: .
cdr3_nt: TGTGCCAGCAGTTTATCGCACAGGGGTACTAACTATGGCTACACCTTC
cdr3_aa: CASSLSHRGTNYGYTF

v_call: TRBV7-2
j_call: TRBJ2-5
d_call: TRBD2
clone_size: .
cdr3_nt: TGTGCCAGCAGCTTAGAACTAGCGGGACGGGGGACCCAGTACTTC
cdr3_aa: CASSLELAGRGTQYF

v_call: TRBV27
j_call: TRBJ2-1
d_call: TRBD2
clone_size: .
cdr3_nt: TGTGCCAGCAGTCCTCTAGCGGGGCAATACAATGAGCAGTTCTTC
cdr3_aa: CASSPLAGQYNEQFF

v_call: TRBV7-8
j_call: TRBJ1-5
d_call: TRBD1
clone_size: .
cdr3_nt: TGTGCCAGCAGCGTACAGGGGAATCAGCCCCAGCATTTT
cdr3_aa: CASSVQGNQPQHF

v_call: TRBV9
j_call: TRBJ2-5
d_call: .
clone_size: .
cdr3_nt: TGTGCCAGCAGCGTAGGAGGAGGAAAAGAGACCCAGTACTTC
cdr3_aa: CASSVGGGKETQYF

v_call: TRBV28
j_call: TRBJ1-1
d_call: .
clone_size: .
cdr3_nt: TGTGCCAGTACGTCGAGGGCTGAAGCTTTCTTT
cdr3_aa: CASTSRAEAFF

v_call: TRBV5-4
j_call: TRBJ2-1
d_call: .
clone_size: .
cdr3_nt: TGTGCCAGCAGCTTGGCCTCAGGTATCGCCCTCAATGAGCAGTTCTTC
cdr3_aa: CASSLASGIALNEQFF

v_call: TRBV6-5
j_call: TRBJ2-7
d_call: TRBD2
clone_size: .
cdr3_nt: TGTGCCAGCAGTTACTCGGGACTAGCCTACGAGCAGTACTTC
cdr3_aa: CASSYSGLAYEQYF

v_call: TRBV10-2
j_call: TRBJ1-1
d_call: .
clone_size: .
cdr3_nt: TGCGCCAGCAGTGAGACGATGGGGAGCACTGAAGCTTTCTTT
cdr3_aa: CASSETMGSTEAFF

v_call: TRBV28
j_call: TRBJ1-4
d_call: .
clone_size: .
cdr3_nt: TGTGCCAGCAGGTCAGGGTATAATGAAAAACTGTTTTTT
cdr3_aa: CASRSGYNEKLFF

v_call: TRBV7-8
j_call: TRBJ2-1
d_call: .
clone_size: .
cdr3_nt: TGTGCCAGCAGCTTAGCGGGCCAGTACAATGAGCAGTTCTTC
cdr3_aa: CASSLAGQYNEQFF

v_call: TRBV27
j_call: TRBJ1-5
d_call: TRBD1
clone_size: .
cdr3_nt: TGTGCCAGCAGTTTAAAGGCGGCAGGGGGCGCTGGCAATCAGCCCCAGCATTTT
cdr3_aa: CASSLKAAGGAGNQPQHF

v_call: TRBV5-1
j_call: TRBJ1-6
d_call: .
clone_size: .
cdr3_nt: TGCGCCAGCAGCCCGCTGGAGGGGCTACCCCTCCACTTT
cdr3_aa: CASSPLEGLPLHF

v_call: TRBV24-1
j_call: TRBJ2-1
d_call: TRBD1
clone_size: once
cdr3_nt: TGTGCCACCAGTGAACCAGGGGGTGCCACCTACAATGAGCAGTTCTTC
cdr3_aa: CATSEPGGATYNEQFF

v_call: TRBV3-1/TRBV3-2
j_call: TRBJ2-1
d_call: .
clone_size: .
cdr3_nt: TGTGCCAGCAGCCTATCTACGTGGGGAGGTAATGAGCAGTTCTTC
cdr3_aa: CASSLSTWGGNEQFF

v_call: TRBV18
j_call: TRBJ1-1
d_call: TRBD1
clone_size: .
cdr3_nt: TGTGCCAGCTCCCGCGGGACAGCGGACACTGAAGCTTTCTTT
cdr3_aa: CASSRGTADTEAFF

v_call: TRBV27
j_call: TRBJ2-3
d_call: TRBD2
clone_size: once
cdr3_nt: TGTGCCAGCAGTCCGGGAGGCCGAGCCACCTATACGCAGTATTTT
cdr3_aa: CASSPGGRATYTQYF

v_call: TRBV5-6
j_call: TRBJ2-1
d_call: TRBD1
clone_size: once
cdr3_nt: TGTGCCAGCAGCTTCGGGACAGGGGGCAATGAGCAGTTCTTC
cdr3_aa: CASSFGTGGNEQFF

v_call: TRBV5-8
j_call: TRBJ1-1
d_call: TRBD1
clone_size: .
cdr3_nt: TGTGCCAGCAGCGTACCGGGACAGGGGGCTGGTGAAGCTTTCTTT
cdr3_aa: CASSVPGQGAGEAFF